This paragraph reports one TCR beta chain. Its specificity is unknown. TCRdb re-analysed the 5' RACE reads in MiXCR, keeping a single row per CDR3 protein. This table holds about 570,000 distinct CDR3 sequences, around a tenth found once. This specimen comes from a study of identical twins. Whole-study results and caveats: The models systematically underestimated how much out-of-frame TCR alpha was shared in monozygotic twins. The study drew conclusions from cross-sectional statistical analysis, not from following the same donors. Researchers reported weaker excess twin sharing in beta out-of-frame sequences.

These data were also filed under a second study, of yellow fever vaccine responses in identical twins. That report adds: Vaccine-induced T cell responses in twins were reportedly observed to appear partly convergent, partly personalized.

This clonotype originated in a woman aged 18-35 years in good health. Sequencing was carried out using PBMCs.

The CDR3 DNA follows: TGCAGTGCTAGAGATTGGTCAGGGGGTGGTCTGCGACCCGAGCAGTACTTC. Encoded protein: CSARDWSGGGLRPEQYF. V gene TRBV20-1 combines with J gene TRBJ2-7; TRBD1 agrees at 7 bases. The CDR3 is 17 residues long. Germline CDR1 reads DFQATT; CDR2 reads SNEGSKA (reference sequence). With 0 bases clipped from V and 6 bases from J, the junction kept 17 bases outside the gene matches.